One T cell receptor beta chain is described in this entry. This sample is part of a study of blood T cells in healthy people across ages. The CDR3 spans 10 residues. Trimming removed 7 bases from V and 13 bases from J, with 16 bases in between. Germline CDR1 is SQVTM and CDR2 is ANQGSEA. A J-beta primer mix and a sample-barcoded 5' primer were used in a second PCR of roughly 7 to 12 cycles. TCRdb independently ran MiXCR on the 5' RACE reads; one entry per CDR3 protein. This table has around 1,000,000 distinct CDR3 sequences, 20% to 25% appearing once. These data are also associated with another study on T cells of mothers and their children.

The origin of this receptor is a girl aged 2 to 9 in good health. Specimen: blood. J is TRBJ1-2 and V is TRBV29-1; the D is unclear. CDR3 in amino acids: CSALAADCTF. The CDR3 bases are TGCAGCGCCCTGGCCGCCGATTGCACCTTC.